This T cell receptor beta chain emerged from a study of blood T cell repertoires in COVID-19. This CDR3 has 14 residues. The V gene lost 4 bases and the J gene lost 4 bases, with 14 bases spanning the gap. Per germline, CDR1 SGHDT and CDR2 YYEEEE. Original methodology: Amplification with reference gene primers provided the estimates of nucleated cell counts. Repertoires were generated with immunoSEQ multiplex PCR, while TCRdb's copy carries only in-frame clones and drops some. Clonal size and the V and J genes are those of that table, whereas D and trimming came from the DNA. This table has fewer than 45,000 clones, 80% to 90% appearing once.

Sequencing used peripheral blood. The chain employs TRBV5-6 and TRBJ1-2, with a tentative D call TRBD1 (5 bases). The origin of this receptor is a woman in her thirties or forties with acute or convalescent COVID-19. CDR3: CASSPGWTSYGYTF. The CDR3 DNA is TGTGCCAGCAGCCCAGGGTGGACGAGCTATGGCTACACCTTC.